A selection of T cell receptor beta chains follows, all from one sample in a study of shared clonotypes between healthy human individuals. Repertoires were generated with immunoSEQ multiplex PCR, while TCRdb's copy carries only in-frame clones and drops some. The sample records about 2.1 million clones, 85% to 95% being singletons. Specimen: naive CD8+ T cells from PBMCs. The receptors come from a young man in good health. Some clones in this sample may be carry-over from other donors' samples. The CDR3 runs from the conserved cysteine through the conserved F or W. The order of the fields is CDR3 protein, CDR3 DNA, J gene, D gene, clone size, V gene. The D gene is left open where the match is weak. Clone sizes are given selectively: once, few, many, or a class where the clone is expanded.

CDR3: CASMGVSYNEQFF; DNA: TGTGCCAGCATGGGGGTCTCCTACAATGAGCAGTTCTTC; J: TRBJ2-1; D: -; size: -; V: TRBV27
CDR3: CASSEEVSFTDTQYF; DNA: TGTGCCAGCAGTGAAGAGGTCTCCTTCACAGATACGCAGTATTTT; J: TRBJ2-3; D: -; size: -; V: TRBV6-1
CDR3: CAISESREINYGYTF; DNA: TGTGCCATCAGTGAGTCTCGGGAAATAAACTATGGCTACACCTTC; J: TRBJ1-2; D: -; size: -; V: TRBV10-3
CDR3: CASSLSLGTGELFF; DNA: TGTGCCAGCAGTTTATCGCTCGGAACCGGGGAGCTGTTTTTT; J: TRBJ2-2; D: -; size: few; V: TRBV28
CDR3: CASSLQSQSPRRAFF; DNA: TGTGCCAGCAGCTTACAATCGCAGAGCCCCCGGCGGGCTTTCTTT; J: TRBJ1-1; D: -; size: -; V: TRBV11-2
CDR3: CASSPAGYTGELFF; DNA: TGTGCCAGCTCACCAGCAGGGTACACCGGGGAGCTGTTTTTT; J: TRBJ2-2; D: -; size: -; V: TRBV18
CDR3: CASSTSRDGSPNQPQHF; DNA: TGTGCCAGCAGTACGAGTAGGGACGGTTCTCCAAATCAGCCCCAGCATTTT; J: TRBJ1-5; D: -; size: -; V: TRBV28
CDR3: CASSLTGKGTEAFF; DNA: TGTGCCAGCAGCTTGACAGGCAAGGGGACTGAAGCTTTCTTT; J: TRBJ1-1; D: -; size: -; V: TRBV7-9
CDR3: CASSPRWGDAEAFF; DNA: TGTGCCAGCAGCCCCAGATGGGGAGACGCTGAAGCTTTCTTT; J: TRBJ1-1; D: -; size: once; V: TRBV9
CDR3: CASSLARRGQGENTIYF; DNA: TGTGCCAGCAGTCTCGCACGCAGGGGACAGGGGGAAAACACCATATATTTT; J: TRBJ1-3; D: TRBD1; size: -; V: TRBV28
CDR3: CASSVDRSSGNTIYF; DNA: TGCGCCAGCAGCGTAGACAGGAGCTCTGGAAACACCATATATTTT; J: TRBJ1-3; D: -; size: -; V: TRBV4-1
CDR3: CASSQISGRHRNEQFF; DNA: TGTGCCAGCAGCCAGATTAGCGGGAGGCACCGCAATGAGCAGTTCTTC; J: TRBJ2-1; D: TRBD2; size: -; V: TRBV13
CDR3: CASRMEEQYEQYF; DNA: TGCGCCAGCAGGATGGAGGAACAGTACGAGCAGTACTTC; J: TRBJ2-7; D: -; size: -; V: TRBV5-1
CDR3: CASSLLWPGTSGSYEQYF; DNA: TGTGCCAGCAGTTTATTGTGGCCCGGGACTAGCGGGAGCTACGAGCAGTACTTC; J: TRBJ2-7; D: TRBD2; size: -; V: TRBV28
CDR3: CASSSSSFAGELFF; DNA: TGTGCCAGCAGTTCCTCTAGTTTCGCCGGGGAGCTGTTTTTT; J: TRBJ2-2; D: -; size: -; V: TRBV27
CDR3: CAWSSPPTEGYTF; DNA: TGTGCCTGGAGTTCCCCCCCCACCGAAGGCTACACCTTC; J: TRBJ1-2; D: -; size: -; V: TRBV30
CDR3: CAISPGLNTEAFF; DNA: TGTGCCATCAGTCCCGGGTTGAACACTGAAGCTTTCTTT; J: TRBJ1-1; D: -; size: once; V: TRBV10-3
CDR3: CASSLGPRNTDTQYF; DNA: TGTGCCAGCAGTTTGGGGCCACGAAACACAGATACGCAGTATTTT; J: TRBJ2-3; D: -; size: -; V: TRBV27
CDR3: CASSSRTGGWNEQYF; DNA: TGTGCCAGCAGTTCGAGGACAGGGGGTTGGAACGAGCAGTACTTC; J: TRBJ2-7; D: TRBD1; size: -; V: TRBV27
CDR3: CASRSPTGGGFEQYF; DNA: TGTGCCAGCAGGTCCCCCACGGGAGGCGGTTTCGAGCAGTACTTC; J: TRBJ2-7; D: TRBD2; size: -; V: TRBV6-6
CDR3: CASRQGFSNQPQHF; DNA: TGTGCCAGCAGACAGGGATTTAGCAATCAGCCCCAGCATTTT; J: TRBJ1-5; D: -; size: -; V: TRBV2
CDR3: CASSARSREVNEKLFF; DNA: TGTGCCAGCAGCGCCAGGTCGAGAGAAGTGAATGAAAAACTGTTTTTT; J: TRBJ1-4; D: -; size: -; V: TRBV9
CDR3: CSFGGGEHEQFF; DNA: TGCAGCTTCGGTGGCGGGGAGCATGAGCAGTTCTTC; J: TRBJ2-1; D: -; size: -; V: TRBV29-1
CDR3: CATSRVKTSGNQETQYF; DNA: TGTGCCACCAGCAGAGTAAAGACTAGCGGAAACCAAGAGACCCAGTACTTC; J: TRBJ2-5; D: TRBD2; size: -; V: TRBV15